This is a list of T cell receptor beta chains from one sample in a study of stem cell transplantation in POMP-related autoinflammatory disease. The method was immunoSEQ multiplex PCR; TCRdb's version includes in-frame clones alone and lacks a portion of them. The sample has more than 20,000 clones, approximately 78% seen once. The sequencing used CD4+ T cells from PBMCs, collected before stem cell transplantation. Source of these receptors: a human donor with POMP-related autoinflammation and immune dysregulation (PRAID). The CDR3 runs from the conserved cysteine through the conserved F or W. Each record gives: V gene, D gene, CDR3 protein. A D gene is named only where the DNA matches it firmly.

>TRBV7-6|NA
CASSAGGNTEAFF
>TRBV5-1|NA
CASSGPEGYGYTF
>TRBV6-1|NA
CASSPLPQVLEKLFF
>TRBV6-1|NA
CASSGITLFSGANVLTF
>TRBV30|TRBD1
CAWNRDRVPLGELFF
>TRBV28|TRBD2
CASSFWVAGGPGQETQYF
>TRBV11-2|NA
CASSLGVYNEQFF
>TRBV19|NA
CASSIGGAEKLFF
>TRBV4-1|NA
CASSQLPGRGTEAFF
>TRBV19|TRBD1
CASSAGQGVEAFF
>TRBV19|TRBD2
CASSSRTSGDEQYF
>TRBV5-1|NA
CASRGGADTGELFF
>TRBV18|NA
CASSFMGETTDTQYF
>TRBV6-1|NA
CASSDLGNTGTFF
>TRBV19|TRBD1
CASRGTGEGYNEQFF
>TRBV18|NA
CASSPPSREETQYF
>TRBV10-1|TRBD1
CASSPGGGQPQHF
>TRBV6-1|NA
CASSARVLNTEAFF
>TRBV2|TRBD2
CASIGPRTSGYNEQFF
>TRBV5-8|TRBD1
CASNSPRDRGILGQFF
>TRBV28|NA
CASSPTGPYGYTF
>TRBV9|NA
CASSSRVGESYNEQFF
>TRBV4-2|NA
CASSRRAGEVTEAFF
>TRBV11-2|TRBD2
CASSARLAGGPDTQYF
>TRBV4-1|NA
CASSQVAGAHEQYF
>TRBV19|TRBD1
CASSIRQGGDSYEQYF
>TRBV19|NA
CASSIVAGSLYEQYF
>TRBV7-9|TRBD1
CASSFGQGRNQPQHF
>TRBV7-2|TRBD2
CASSLRGTSYNEQFF
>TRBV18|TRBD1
CASSPSTQGVNEKLFF
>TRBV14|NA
CASSPRGSFGEQYF
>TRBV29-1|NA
CSVEVREVEAFF
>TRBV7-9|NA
CASSPRVQEYEQYF
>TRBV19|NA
CASRSARWDEQFF
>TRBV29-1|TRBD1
CSAPRGSGGNQPQHF
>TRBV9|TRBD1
CASTPGQGKNYGYTF
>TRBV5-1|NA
CASSFGTGSSYEQYF
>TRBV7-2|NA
CASSAWGAPFF
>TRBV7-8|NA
CASSPPGHLNTEAFF
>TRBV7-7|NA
CASSKDLGGTGELFF
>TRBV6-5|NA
CASRDPGDQPQHF
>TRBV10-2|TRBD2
CASSERAKGTSGRTFFAKQFF
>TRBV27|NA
CASRLRQPSRTYNSPLHF
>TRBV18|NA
CASSPTATNTEAFF
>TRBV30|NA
CAWGAVGSPNNEQFF
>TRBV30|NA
CAVAPSYLSYEQYF
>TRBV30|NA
CAWSGGGSEQYF
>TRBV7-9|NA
CASSPGTGERNGYTF
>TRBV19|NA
CASSMTRISNQPQHF
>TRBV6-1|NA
CASSIRQTTNTEAFF
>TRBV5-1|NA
CASSLVTGGFNYGYTF
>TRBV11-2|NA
CASGGSSYNSPLHF
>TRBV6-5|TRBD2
CASSYLGRKYNEQFF
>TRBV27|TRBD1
CASRHNRGPNTGELFF
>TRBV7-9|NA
CASSLGAGEGLPQHF